This is a list of T cell receptor beta chains from one sample in a study of beta chain features in type 1 diabetes. Measured with immunoSEQ multiplex PCR; TCRdb has only the in-frame clones, and not every one. The sample carries 900,000 or so clones, roughly 16% recorded once. Sequencing input: naive CD4+ T cells from blood. The receptor set was obtained from a woman aged 18-29 years in good health. CDR3s include the opening cysteine and the closing phenylalanine or tryptophan. The D gene is left open where the match is weak. Expanded clones get a size class; other rows say once, few or many, or leave the size out.

cdr3_length: 13; j_call: TRBJ2-7; d_call: -; clone_size: -; v_call: TRBV7-2; cdr3_nt: TGTGCCAGCAGTCCTCCCGGGAGATACGAGCAGTACTTC; cdr3_aa: CASSPPGRYEQYF
cdr3_length: 15; j_call: TRBJ2-5; d_call: -; clone_size: -; v_call: TRBV7-6; cdr3_nt: TGTGCCAGCAGCCAAAGCACAACTAGCAGGGAGACCCAGTACTTC; cdr3_aa: CASSQSTTSRETQYF
cdr3_length: 13; j_call: TRBJ2-7; d_call: TRBD1; clone_size: -; v_call: TRBV28; cdr3_nt: TGTGCCAGCAGTTTATCAGGGGGCTACGAGCAGTACTTC; cdr3_aa: CASSLSGGYEQYF
cdr3_length: 15; j_call: TRBJ1-5; d_call: TRBD1; clone_size: -; v_call: TRBV19; cdr3_nt: TGTGCCAGTAGGGAGCCAGGGGGCAAAGGACAGCCCCAGCATTTT; cdr3_aa: CASREPGGKGQPQHF
cdr3_length: 17; j_call: TRBJ1-3; d_call: -; clone_size: -; v_call: TRBV4-3; cdr3_nt: TGCGCCAGCAGCCAAGATGAGGGAGGGATCTCTGGAAACACCATATATTTT; cdr3_aa: CASSQDEGGISGNTIYF
cdr3_length: 17; j_call: TRBJ1-5; d_call: -; clone_size: -; v_call: TRBV7-9; cdr3_nt: TGTGCCAGCAGCCGGGGTGAAGGACACTTCGGCAATCAGCCCCAGCATTTT; cdr3_aa: CASSRGEGHFGNQPQHF
cdr3_length: 14; j_call: TRBJ2-1; d_call: TRBD2; clone_size: -; v_call: TRBV6-5; cdr3_nt: TGTGCCAGCAGTACTCCGGGACTAGCTAATGAGCAGTTCTTC; cdr3_aa: CASSTPGLANEQFF
cdr3_length: 11; j_call: TRBJ2-7; d_call: -; clone_size: few; v_call: TRBV2; cdr3_nt: TGTGCCAGCAGTGAAAGAGTTCAGCAGTACTTC; cdr3_aa: CASSERVQQYF
cdr3_length: 12; j_call: TRBJ2-7; d_call: -; clone_size: -; v_call: TRBV2; cdr3_nt: TGTGCCAGCAAAGCTCGGTCCTACGAGCAGTACTTC; cdr3_aa: CASKARSYEQYF
cdr3_length: 13; j_call: TRBJ2-5; d_call: -; clone_size: -; v_call: TRBV7-6; cdr3_nt: TGTGCCAGCAGCTTAGTTCAGGGGGAGACCCAGTACTTC; cdr3_aa: CASSLVQGETQYF
cdr3_length: 14; j_call: TRBJ2-1; d_call: TRBD1; clone_size: few; v_call: TRBV6-5; cdr3_nt: TGTGCCAGCACCGACAGGGGCAGGCACAATGAGCAGTTCTTC; cdr3_aa: CASTDRGRHNEQFF
cdr3_length: 15; j_call: TRBJ2-1; d_call: -; clone_size: few; v_call: TRBV5-4; cdr3_nt: TGTGCCAGCAGCTTGGGCCATAGCGGCTACAATGAGCAGTTCTTC; cdr3_aa: CASSLGHSGYNEQFF
cdr3_length: 17; j_call: TRBJ2-1; d_call: TRBD2; clone_size: few; v_call: TRBV4-2; cdr3_nt: TGTGCCAGCAGCCAAGAACTAGCGGGAGGGAGAAACAATGAGCAGTTCTTC; cdr3_aa: CASSQELAGGRNNEQFF
cdr3_length: 16; j_call: TRBJ2-2; d_call: -; clone_size: -; v_call: TRBV5-4; cdr3_nt: TGTGCCAGCAGCTTGGACGGAACCTCGAGAACCGGGGAGCTGTTTTTT; cdr3_aa: CASSLDGTSRTGELFF
cdr3_length: 16; j_call: TRBJ2-1; d_call: -; clone_size: -; v_call: TRBV10-3; cdr3_nt: TGTGCCATCAGTGACCGAACCGGAGACTCCTACAATGAGCAGTTCTTC; cdr3_aa: CAISDRTGDSYNEQFF
cdr3_length: 14; j_call: TRBJ1-3; d_call: -; clone_size: -; v_call: TRBV28; cdr3_nt: TGTGCCAGCAGCCCCCAGACCGCTGGAAACACCATATATTTT; cdr3_aa: CASSPQTAGNTIYF
cdr3_length: 13; j_call: TRBJ2-7; d_call: TRBD2; clone_size: -; v_call: TRBV27; cdr3_nt: TGTGCCAGCAGTTTCCGCGGGGGATACGAGCAGTACTTC; cdr3_aa: CASSFRGGYEQYF
cdr3_length: 15; j_call: TRBJ2-7; d_call: TRBD2; clone_size: -; v_call: TRBV11-2; cdr3_nt: TGTGCCAGCAGCTTCACTAGCGGGAGTCCCTACGAGCAGTACTTC; cdr3_aa: CASSFTSGSPYEQYF
cdr3_length: 14; j_call: TRBJ2-5; d_call: -; clone_size: -; v_call: TRBV7-2; cdr3_nt: TGTGCCAGCAGCTTAGGTGCCGCCCAAGAGACCCAGTACTTC; cdr3_aa: CASSLGAAQETQYF
cdr3_length: 17; j_call: TRBJ1-5; d_call: TRBD1; clone_size: -; v_call: TRBV28; cdr3_nt: TGTGCCAGCAACGGGGGGACAGGGAAGGGTAGCAATCAGCCCCAGCATTTT; cdr3_aa: CASNGGTGKGSNQPQHF
cdr3_length: 15; j_call: TRBJ2-3; d_call: -; clone_size: few; v_call: TRBV28; cdr3_nt: TGTGCCAGCAGCCATCGATCGAGTGGCACAGATACGCAGTATTTT; cdr3_aa: CASSHRSSGTDTQYF
cdr3_length: 15; j_call: TRBJ2-5; d_call: TRBD1; clone_size: -; v_call: TRBV18; cdr3_nt: TGTGCCAGCTCACCGAGACAGGGCAGTCGAGAGACCCAGTACTTC; cdr3_aa: CASSPRQGSRETQYF
cdr3_length: 21; j_call: TRBJ2-1; d_call: TRBD2; clone_size: few; v_call: TRBV15; cdr3_nt: TGTGCCACCAGCAGAGACGGTATAGCGGGTATCCCCCTGACATCCTACAATGAGCAGTTCTTC; cdr3_aa: CATSRDGIAGIPLTSYNEQFF
cdr3_length: 15; j_call: TRBJ2-7; d_call: TRBD2; clone_size: -; v_call: TRBV7-2; cdr3_nt: TGTGCCAGCAGCTTCCTAGCGGGATTGTCCTACGAGCAGTACTTC; cdr3_aa: CASSFLAGLSYEQYF
cdr3_length: 16; j_call: TRBJ1-1; d_call: -; clone_size: -; v_call: TRBV5-4; cdr3_nt: TGTGCCAGCAGCTTTGGATCGCCGGGACAGAACACTGAAGCTTTCTTT; cdr3_aa: CASSFGSPGQNTEAFF
cdr3_length: 13; j_call: TRBJ1-5; d_call: -; clone_size: few; v_call: TRBV6-1; cdr3_nt: TGTGCCAGCATGCAGGGAGGCAATCAGCCCCAGCATTTT; cdr3_aa: CASMQGGNQPQHF
cdr3_length: 13; j_call: TRBJ2-6; d_call: TRBD1; clone_size: -; v_call: TRBV5-1; cdr3_nt: TGCGCCAGCAGCTCGGTGCACGGACAGGCCCATTCTTTC; cdr3_aa: CASSSVHGQAHSF
cdr3_length: 17; j_call: TRBJ2-3; d_call: -; clone_size: -; v_call: TRBV7-8; cdr3_nt: TGTGCCAGCAGTTTTAGAAGGGTCCCCCTTAGCACAGATACGCAGTATTTT; cdr3_aa: CASSFRRVPLSTDTQYF
cdr3_length: 13; j_call: TRBJ2-1; d_call: TRBD1; clone_size: -; v_call: TRBV7-3; cdr3_nt: TGTGCCAGCAGCTTAGGGACAGACAATGAGCAGTTCTTC; cdr3_aa: CASSLGTDNEQFF
cdr3_length: 14; j_call: TRBJ2-3; d_call: -; clone_size: -; v_call: TRBV7-2; cdr3_nt: TGTGCCAGCAGCTTAGGTATGAGCACAGATACGCAGTATTTT; cdr3_aa: CASSLGMSTDTQYF
cdr3_length: 13; j_call: TRBJ1-4; d_call: TRBD1; clone_size: -; v_call: TRBV28; cdr3_nt: TGTGCCAGCAGTTGGGACAGTAATGAAAAACTGTTTTTT; cdr3_aa: CASSWDSNEKLFF
cdr3_length: 12; j_call: TRBJ2-1; d_call: -; clone_size: once; v_call: TRBV6-5; cdr3_nt: TGTGCCAGCAGTTACTCGGGACGGGGGCAGTTCTTC; cdr3_aa: CASSYSGRGQFF
cdr3_length: 15; j_call: TRBJ2-5; d_call: -; clone_size: -; v_call: TRBV4-2; cdr3_nt: TGTGCCAGCAGCCAAGACGGGAGTGGCTTAGAGACCCAGTACTTC; cdr3_aa: CASSQDGSGLETQYF
cdr3_length: 13; j_call: TRBJ2-7; d_call: -; clone_size: few; v_call: TRBV28; cdr3_nt: TGTGCCAGCAGTCCTCAAAATACCTACGAGCAGTACTTC; cdr3_aa: CASSPQNTYEQYF
cdr3_length: 16; j_call: TRBJ2-7; d_call: TRBD2; clone_size: -; v_call: TRBV4-2; cdr3_nt: TGTGCCAGCAGCCAAGAGATGACTAGCGGACGCTACGAGCAGTACTTC; cdr3_aa: CASSQEMTSGRYEQYF
cdr3_length: 15; j_call: TRBJ2-5; d_call: TRBD1; clone_size: few; v_call: TRBV7-4; cdr3_nt: TGTGCCAGCAGCAGGGGGCCCGAGGAGCGGGAGACCCAGTACTTC; cdr3_aa: CASSRGPEERETQYF
cdr3_length: 15; j_call: TRBJ1-4; d_call: -; clone_size: -; v_call: TRBV5-1; cdr3_nt: TGCGCCAGCAGCCCGGACCAGGGAATAGATGAAAAACTGTTTTTT; cdr3_aa: CASSPDQGIDEKLFF
cdr3_length: 10; j_call: TRBJ2-7; d_call: -; clone_size: -; v_call: TRBV20-1; cdr3_nt: TGCAGTGCTATCTCCTACGAGCAGTACTTC; cdr3_aa: CSAISYEQYF
cdr3_length: 13; j_call: TRBJ1-1; d_call: TRBD1; clone_size: few; v_call: TRBV6-5; cdr3_nt: TGTGCCAGCAGCGGACAGGTGAACACTGAAGCTTTCTTT; cdr3_aa: CASSGQVNTEAFF
cdr3_length: 14; j_call: TRBJ2-7; d_call: -; clone_size: few; v_call: TRBV6-1; cdr3_nt: TGTGCCAGCAGATCATCAGACCCTCTCTACGAGCAGTACTTC; cdr3_aa: CASRSSDPLYEQYF
cdr3_length: 15; j_call: TRBJ2-6; d_call: TRBD1; clone_size: -; v_call: TRBV6-5; cdr3_nt: TGTGCCAGCAGTTCACAGGGGCCTGGGGCCAACGTCCTGACTTTC; cdr3_aa: CASSSQGPGANVLTF